This T cell receptor (beta chain) came from a study of T cells in localized non-small cell lung cancer. On this clone: The antigen is not known. The junction differs from germline at one of its ends, possibly a read error.

Sequenced by immunoSEQ multiplex PCR; TCRdb stores in-frame clones only, minus some. The sample comprises approximately 30,000 clones, around nine tenths of which are singletons, and under 5% rests with the top ten. Germline V CDR1 and CDR2: DFQATT, SNEGSKA (reference sequence). The CDR3 length is 11 residues. Notes on the study in general: Exceeding tumor, uninvolved adjacent lung had the highest T cell clonality.

The chain links TRBV20-1 to TRBJ2-5, with D unclear. The sequencing used peripheral blood, collected before any cancer treatment. This TCR was sampled from a woman aged 35 to 75 with stage I lung adenocarcinoma. The CDR3 spells CSAWSEALGDF. CDR3 nucleotide sequence: TGCAGTGCTTGGAGTGAGGCCCTGGGTGACTTC.